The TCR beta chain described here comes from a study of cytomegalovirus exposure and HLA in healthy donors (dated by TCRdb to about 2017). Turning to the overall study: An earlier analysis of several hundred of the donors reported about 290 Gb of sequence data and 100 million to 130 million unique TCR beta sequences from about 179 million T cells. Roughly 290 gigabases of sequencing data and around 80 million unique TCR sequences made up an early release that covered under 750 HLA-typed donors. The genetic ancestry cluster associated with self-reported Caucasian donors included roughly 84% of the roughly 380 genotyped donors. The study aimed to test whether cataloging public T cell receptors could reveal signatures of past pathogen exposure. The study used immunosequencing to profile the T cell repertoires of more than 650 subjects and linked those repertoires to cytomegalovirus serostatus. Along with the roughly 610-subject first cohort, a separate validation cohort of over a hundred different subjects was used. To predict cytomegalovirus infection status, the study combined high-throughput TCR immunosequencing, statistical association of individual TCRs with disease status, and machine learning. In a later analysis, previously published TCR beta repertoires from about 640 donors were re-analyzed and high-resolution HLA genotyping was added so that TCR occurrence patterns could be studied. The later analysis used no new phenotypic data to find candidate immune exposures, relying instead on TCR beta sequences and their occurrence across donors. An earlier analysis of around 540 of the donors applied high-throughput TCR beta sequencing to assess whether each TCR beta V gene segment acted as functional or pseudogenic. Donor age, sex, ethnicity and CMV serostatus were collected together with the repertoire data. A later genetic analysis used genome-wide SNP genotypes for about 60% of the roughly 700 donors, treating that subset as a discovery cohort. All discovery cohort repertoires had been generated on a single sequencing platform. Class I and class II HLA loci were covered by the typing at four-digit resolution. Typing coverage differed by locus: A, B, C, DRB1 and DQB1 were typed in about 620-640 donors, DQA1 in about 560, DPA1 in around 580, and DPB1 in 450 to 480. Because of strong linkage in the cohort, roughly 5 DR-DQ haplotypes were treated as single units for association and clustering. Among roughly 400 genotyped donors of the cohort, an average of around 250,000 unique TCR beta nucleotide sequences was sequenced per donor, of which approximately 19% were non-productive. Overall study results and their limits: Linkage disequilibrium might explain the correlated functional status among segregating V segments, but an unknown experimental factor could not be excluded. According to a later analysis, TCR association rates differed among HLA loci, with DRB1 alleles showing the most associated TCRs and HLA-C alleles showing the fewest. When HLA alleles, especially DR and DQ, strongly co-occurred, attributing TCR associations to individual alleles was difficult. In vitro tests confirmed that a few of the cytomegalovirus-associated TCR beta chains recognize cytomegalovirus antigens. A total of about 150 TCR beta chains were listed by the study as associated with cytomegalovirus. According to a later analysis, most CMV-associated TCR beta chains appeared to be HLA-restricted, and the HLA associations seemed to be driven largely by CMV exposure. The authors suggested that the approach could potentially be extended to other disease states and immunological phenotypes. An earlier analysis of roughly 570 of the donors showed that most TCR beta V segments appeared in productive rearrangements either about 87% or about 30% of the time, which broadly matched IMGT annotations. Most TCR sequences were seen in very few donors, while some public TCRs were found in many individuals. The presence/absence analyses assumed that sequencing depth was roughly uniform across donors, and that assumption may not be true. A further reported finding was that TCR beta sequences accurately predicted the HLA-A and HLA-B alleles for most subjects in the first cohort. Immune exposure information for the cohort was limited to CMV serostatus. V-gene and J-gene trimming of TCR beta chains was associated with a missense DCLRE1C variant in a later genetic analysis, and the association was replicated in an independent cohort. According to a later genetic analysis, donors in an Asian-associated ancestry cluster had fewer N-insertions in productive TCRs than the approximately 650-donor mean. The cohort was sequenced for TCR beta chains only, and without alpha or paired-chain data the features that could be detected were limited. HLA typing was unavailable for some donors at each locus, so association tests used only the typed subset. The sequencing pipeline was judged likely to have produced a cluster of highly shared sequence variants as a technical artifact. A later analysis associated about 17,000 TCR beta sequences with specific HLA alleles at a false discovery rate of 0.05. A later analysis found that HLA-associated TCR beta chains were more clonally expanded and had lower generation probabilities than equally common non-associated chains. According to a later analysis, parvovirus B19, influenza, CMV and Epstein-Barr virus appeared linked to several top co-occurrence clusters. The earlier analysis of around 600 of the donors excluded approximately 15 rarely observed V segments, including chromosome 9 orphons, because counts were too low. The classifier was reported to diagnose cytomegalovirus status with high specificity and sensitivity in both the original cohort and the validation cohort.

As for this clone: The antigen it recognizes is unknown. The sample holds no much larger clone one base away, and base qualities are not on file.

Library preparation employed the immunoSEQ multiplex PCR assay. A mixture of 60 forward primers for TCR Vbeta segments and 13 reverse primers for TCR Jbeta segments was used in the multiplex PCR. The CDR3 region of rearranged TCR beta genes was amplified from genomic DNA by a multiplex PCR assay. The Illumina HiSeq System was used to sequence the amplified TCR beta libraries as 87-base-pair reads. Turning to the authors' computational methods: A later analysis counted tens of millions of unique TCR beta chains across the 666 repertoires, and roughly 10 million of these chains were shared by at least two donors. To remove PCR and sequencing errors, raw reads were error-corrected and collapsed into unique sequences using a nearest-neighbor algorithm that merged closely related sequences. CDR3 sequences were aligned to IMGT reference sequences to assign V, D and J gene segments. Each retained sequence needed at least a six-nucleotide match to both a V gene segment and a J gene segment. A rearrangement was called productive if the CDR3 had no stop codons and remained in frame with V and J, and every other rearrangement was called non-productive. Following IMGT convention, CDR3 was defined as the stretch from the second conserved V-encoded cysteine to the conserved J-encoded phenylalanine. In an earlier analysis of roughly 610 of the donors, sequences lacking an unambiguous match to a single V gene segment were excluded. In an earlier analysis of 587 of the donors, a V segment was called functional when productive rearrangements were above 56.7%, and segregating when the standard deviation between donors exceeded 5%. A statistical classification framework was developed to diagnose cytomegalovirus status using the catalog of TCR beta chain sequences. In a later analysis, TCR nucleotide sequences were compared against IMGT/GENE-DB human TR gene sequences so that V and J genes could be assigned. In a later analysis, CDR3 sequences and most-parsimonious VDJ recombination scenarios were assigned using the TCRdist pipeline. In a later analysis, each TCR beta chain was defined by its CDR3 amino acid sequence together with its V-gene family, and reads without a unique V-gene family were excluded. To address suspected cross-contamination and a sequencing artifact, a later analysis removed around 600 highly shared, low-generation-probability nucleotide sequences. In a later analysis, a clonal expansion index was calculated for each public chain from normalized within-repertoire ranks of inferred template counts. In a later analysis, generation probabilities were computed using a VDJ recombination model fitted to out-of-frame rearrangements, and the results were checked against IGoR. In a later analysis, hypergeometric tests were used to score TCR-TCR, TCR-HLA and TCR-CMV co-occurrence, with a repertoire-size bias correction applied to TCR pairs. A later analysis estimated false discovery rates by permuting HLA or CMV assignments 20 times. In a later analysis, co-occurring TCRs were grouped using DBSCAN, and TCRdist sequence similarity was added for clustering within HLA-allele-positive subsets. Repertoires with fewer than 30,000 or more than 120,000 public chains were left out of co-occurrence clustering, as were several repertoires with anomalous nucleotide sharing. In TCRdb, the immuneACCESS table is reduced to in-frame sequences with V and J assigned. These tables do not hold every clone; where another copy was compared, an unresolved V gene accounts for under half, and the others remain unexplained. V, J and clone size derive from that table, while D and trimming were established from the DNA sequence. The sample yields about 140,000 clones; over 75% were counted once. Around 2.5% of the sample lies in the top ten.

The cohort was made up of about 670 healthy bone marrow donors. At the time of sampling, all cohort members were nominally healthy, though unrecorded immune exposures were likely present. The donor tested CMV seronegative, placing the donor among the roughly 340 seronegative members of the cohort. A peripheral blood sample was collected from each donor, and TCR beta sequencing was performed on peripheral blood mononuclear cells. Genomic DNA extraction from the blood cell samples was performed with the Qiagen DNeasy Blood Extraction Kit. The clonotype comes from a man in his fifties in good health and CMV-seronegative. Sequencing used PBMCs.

The nucleotides are TGTGCCAGCAGTGAAGAGGGGACAGGGGTAACCCAGCATTTT. This is translated as CASSEEGTGVTQHF. Rearrangement joined TRBV6-1 to TRBJ1-5, with 10 middle bases fitting TRBD1. Trimming leaves V shorter by 1 base and J shorter by 11 bases, with the junction holding 5 bases beyond the gene matches. The CDR3 starts with the cysteine, ends with the phenylalanine, and has 14 residues. Here the CDR3 DNA is all that survives: 42 bases in frame from base 1. CDR1 and CDR2 were assigned from the germline V gene as MNHNS and SASEGT.